This is a list of T cell receptor beta chains from one sample in a study of T-cell reconstitution after alpha-beta-depleted transplantation in children. TCRdb reanalysed the PCR reads using MiXCR and keeps one entry per CDR3 protein. The table lists 490,000 or so distinct CDR3 sequences, about 10% of them singletons. The specimen comprised PBMCs, sampled before TCRalphabeta/CD19-depleted stem cell transplant. The origin of the receptors is a child aged 2-15 years with inherited bone marrow failure, due to receive a stem cell transplant. The CDR3 runs from the conserved cysteine through the conserved F or W. D genes are given only for firm matches. Rows may omit the clone size; those that give it use once, few, many or a size class.

J: TRBJ2-5
V: TRBV7-2
length: 13
size: .
D: TRBD2
CDR3: CASSLWGGETQHF
DNA: TGTGCCAGCAGCTTATGGGGGGGGGAGACCCAGCACTTC

J: TRBJ2-5
V: TRBV11-2
length: 16
size: many
D: .
CDR3: CASSLDLPWYQETQYF
DNA: TGTGCCAGCAGCTTAGATCTGCCCTGGTACCAAGAGACCCAGTACTTC

J: TRBJ1-5
V: TRBV6-2/TRBV6-3
length: 15
size: few
D: .
CDR3: CASRTLRPPMEPQHF
DNA: TGTGCCAGCAGAACCCTTCGGCCCCCCATGGAGCCCCAGCATTTT

J: TRBJ2-7
V: TRBV4-3
length: 14
size: many
D: TRBD1
CDR3: CASSQDWTGAEQYF
DNA: TGCGCCAGCAGCCAAGATTGGACAGGGGCCGAGCAGTACTTC

J: TRBJ2-5
V: TRBV20-1
length: 11
size: .
D: .
CDR3: CSVSRRETQYF
DNA: TGCAGTGTTTCTAGGCGAGAGACCCAGTACTTC

J: TRBJ2-7
V: TRBV29-1
length: 12
size: many
D: .
CDR3: CSVEKNGDEQYF
DNA: TGCAGCGTTGAGAAGAACGGGGACGAGCAGTACTTC

J: TRBJ2-7
V: TRBV20-1
length: 16
size: few
D: .
CDR3: CSAGGGQPTDSYEQYF
DNA: TGCAGTGCCGGTGGGGGGCAGCCTACGGACTCCTACGAGCAGTACTTC

J: TRBJ2-7
V: TRBV6-2/TRBV6-3
length: 12
size: many
D: TRBD2
CDR3: CATLGLAYEQYF
DNA: TGTGCCACCTTGGGACTAGCCTACGAGCAGTACTTC

J: TRBJ2-2
V: TRBV10-3
length: 16
size: many
D: TRBD2
CDR3: CAILGTSGSNTGELFF
DNA: TGTGCCATTTTAGGGACTAGCGGATCGAACACCGGGGAGCTGTTTTTT

J: TRBJ1-1
V: TRBV5-1
length: 15
size: many
D: .
CDR3: CASSTSTVMNTEAFF
DNA: TGCGCCAGCAGCACCTCAACAGTAATGAACACTGAAGCTTTCTTT

J: TRBJ2-7
V: TRBV27
length: 15
size: many
D: TRBD2
CDR3: CASRIAGGPSYEQYF
DNA: TGTGCCAGCAGAATAGCGGGAGGGCCCTCCTACGAGCAGTACTTC

J: TRBJ1-1
V: TRBV15
length: 13
size: few
D: .
CDR3: CATGQNNNAEAFF
DNA: TGTGCCACCGGGCAGAACAACAACGCTGAAGCTTTCTTT

J: TRBJ2-7
V: TRBV2
length: 18
size: many
D: TRBD2
CDR3: CASRTPGLAGAPAYEQYF
DNA: TGTGCCAGCAGGACCCCGGGACTAGCGGGAGCGCCAGCCTACGAGCAGTACTTC

J: TRBJ2-2
V: TRBV13
length: 14
size: .
D: .
CDR3: CASSFLGDDRELFF
DNA: TGTGCCAGCAGCTTCCTAGGGGACGATCGGGAGCTGTTTTTT

J: TRBJ2-3
V: TRBV4-3
length: 13
size: many
D: .
CDR3: CASSQEPSDTQYF
DNA: TGCGCCAGCAGCCAGGAACCTTCAGATACGCAGTATTTT

J: TRBJ2-1
V: TRBV20-1
length: 14
size: many
D: TRBD2
CDR3: CSASREPSYNEQFF
DNA: TGCAGTGCTTCGCGGGAGCCCTCCTACAATGAGCAGTTCTTC

J: TRBJ2-7
V: TRBV12-3/TRBV12-4
length: 14
size: many
D: .
CDR3: CASSFGPGAYEQYF
DNA: TGTGCCAGCAGTTTCGGGCCCGGGGCCTACGAGCAGTACTTC

J: TRBJ2-1
V: TRBV2
length: 16
size: many
D: TRBD2
CDR3: CASSEVETSVYNEQFF
DNA: TGTGCCAGCAGTGAAGTTGAGACTAGCGTTTACAATGAGCAGTTCTTC

J: TRBJ1-1
V: TRBV5-5
length: 13
size: many
D: .
CDR3: CASTPAGAWEAFF
DNA: TGTGCCAGCACCCCTGCGGGCGCGTGGGAAGCTTTCTTT

J: TRBJ2-2
V: TRBV5-1
length: 20
size: many
D: TRBD2
CDR3: CASSPNPTGGRGLVAGELFF
DNA: TGCGCCAGCAGCCCTAATCCCACAGGCGGGAGAGGCCTTGTCGCCGGGGAGCTGTTTTTT

J: TRBJ2-2
V: TRBV12-3/TRBV12-4
length: 17
size: many
D: TRBD2
CDR3: CATSTGIAGGPGGELFF
DNA: TGTGCCACCAGCACCGGAATAGCGGGAGGGCCAGGCGGGGAGCTGTTTTTT

J: TRBJ2-7
V: TRBV20-1
length: 15
size: many
D: .
CDR3: CSAREGVWASYEQYF
DNA: TGCAGTGCTAGAGAGGGGGTTTGGGCATCCTACGAGCAGTACTTC

J: TRBJ2-7
V: TRBV28
length: 15
size: many
D: TRBD1
CDR3: CASSLGTGSSYEQYF
DNA: TGTGCCAGCAGTCTGGGGACAGGCAGCTCCTACGAGCAGTACTTC

J: TRBJ1-1
V: TRBV12-3/TRBV12-4
length: 14
size: many
D: .
CDR3: CASTPGHRNTEAFF
DNA: TGTGCCAGCACCCCGGGACACCGGAACACTGAAGCTTTCTTT

J: TRBJ2-3
V: TRBV30
length: 13
size: many
D: TRBD2
CDR3: CAWSQRERDTQYF
DNA: TGTGCCTGGAGTCAGCGGGAGCGAGATACGCAGTATTTT

J: TRBJ2-5
V: TRBV5-1
length: 15
size: .
D: .
CDR3: CASSVGDNSRETQYF
DNA: TGCGCCAGCAGCGTAGGGGACAATTCACGGGAGACCCAGTACTTC

J: TRBJ2-2
V: TRBV10-3
length: 11
size: many
D: .
CDR3: CAISEGGELFF
DNA: TGTGCCATCAGTGAGGGCGGGGAGCTGTTTTTT

J: TRBJ2-3
V: TRBV6-4
length: 14
size: many
D: TRBD1
CDR3: CASSEGQSTDTQYF
DNA: TGTGCCAGCAGTGAGGGACAGAGCACAGATACGCAGTATTTT

J: TRBJ2-1
V: TRBV5-4
length: 16
size: many
D: TRBD2
CDR3: CASSLGLAGSINEQFF
DNA: TGTGCCAGCAGCCTGGGACTAGCGGGATCCATAAATGAGCAGTTCTTC

J: TRBJ1-1
V: TRBV29-1
length: 12
size: many
D: .
CDR3: CSVGPLRGGAFF
DNA: TGCAGCGTTGGACCACTCAGGGGTGGCGCTTTCTTT

J: TRBJ2-1
V: TRBV20-1
length: 14
size: many
D: TRBD2
CDR3: CSADGTNVYNEQFF
DNA: TGCAGTGCCGACGGGACTAACGTCTACAATGAGCAGTTCTTC

J: TRBJ2-1
V: TRBV7-8
length: 15
size: few
D: TRBD1
CDR3: CASSLADRGWDEQFF
DNA: TGTGCCAGCAGCTTAGCGGACAGGGGATGGGATGAGCAGTTCTTC

J: TRBJ2-7
V: TRBV7-9
length: 13
size: few
D: .
CDR3: CASSQGLGGEQYF
DNA: TGTGCCAGCAGCCAGGGCCTGGGGGGCGAGCAGTACTTC

J: TRBJ2-5
V: TRBV12-3/TRBV12-4
length: 12
size: many
D: .
CDR3: CASSVLGETQYF
DNA: TGTGCCAGCAGTGTCTTGGGGGAGACCCAGTACTTC

J: TRBJ2-7
V: TRBV18
length: 15
size: many
D: .
CDR3: CASSTRGDGSYEQYF
DNA: TGTGCCAGCTCCACCCGCGGGGACGGCTCCTACGAGCAGTACTTC

J: TRBJ2-7
V: TRBV29-1
length: 12
size: once
D: .
CDR3: CSVDDETDEQYF
DNA: TGCAGCGTTGACGACGAGACGGACGAGCAGTACTTC

J: TRBJ2-1
V: TRBV10-3
length: 18
size: many
D: .
CDR3: CAISDVRPNRKDMGEQFF
DNA: TGTGCCATCAGTGACGTCCGTCCTAACCGAAAAGATATGGGTGAGCAGTTCTTC

J: TRBJ2-2
V: TRBV12-3/TRBV12-4
length: 14
size: .
D: .
CDR3: CASTMGRLGGELFF
DNA: TGTGCCAGCACCATGGGGCGACTAGGGGGGGAGCTGTTTTTT

J: TRBJ2-7
V: TRBV19
length: 16
size: .
D: TRBD2
CDR3: CASSPGLAGISYEQYF
DNA: TGTGCCAGTAGTCCGGGACTAGCGGGAATCTCCTACGAGCAGTACTTC

J: TRBJ2-5
V: TRBV25-1
length: 15
size: many
D: .
CDR3: CASRQIEEFQETQYF
DNA: TGTGCCAGCAGACAGATAGAGGAGTTTCAAGAGACCCAGTACTTC

J: TRBJ2-3
V: TRBV28
length: 17
size: .
D: TRBD2
CDR3: CASSLLSGRRGTDTQYF
DNA: TGTGCCAGCAGTTTACTTAGCGGGAGGAGAGGCACAGATACGCAGTATTTT

J: TRBJ1-1
V: TRBV18
length: 13
size: few
D: TRBD1
CDR3: CASSAGTGAEAFF
DNA: TGTGCCAGCTCCGCCGGGACAGGGGCTGAAGCTTTCTTT

J: TRBJ2-1
V: TRBV11-2
length: 18
size: .
D: .
CDR3: CASSEMLGGRGSYNEQFF
DNA: TGTGCCAGCAGCGAAATGTTAGGAGGGCGAGGTTCCTACAATGAGCAGTTCTTC

J: TRBJ2-7
V: TRBV5-6
length: 14
size: many
D: .
CDR3: CASRAKGGSYEQYF
DNA: TGTGCCAGCAGAGCCAAAGGGGGCTCCTACGAGCAGTACTTC

J: TRBJ2-1
V: TRBV29-1
length: 13
size: many
D: TRBD1
CDR3: CSAIPVTGDEQFF
DNA: TGCAGCGCCATACCGGTGACAGGGGATGAGCAGTTCTTC

J: TRBJ2-1
V: TRBV20-1
length: 14
size: many
D: TRBD1
CDR3: CSASIGGDYNEQFF
DNA: TGCAGTGCTAGTATAGGGGGCGACTACAATGAGCAGTTCTTC

J: TRBJ2-3
V: TRBV5-1
length: 16
size: .
D: TRBD1
CDR3: CASSQTDRGPQDTQYF
DNA: TGCGCCAGCAGCCAGACGGACAGGGGACCTCAGGATACGCAGTATTTT

J: TRBJ1-1
V: TRBV13
length: 13
size: many
D: .
CDR3: CASRLQGWSEAFF
DNA: TGTGCCAGCAGGTTACAGGGTTGGAGTGAAGCTTTCTTT

J: TRBJ1-2
V: TRBV29-1
length: 13
size: few
D: TRBD1
CDR3: CSVDTGDFYGYTF
DNA: TGCAGCGTTGACACAGGGGATTTCTATGGCTACACCTTC

J: TRBJ1-2
V: TRBV7-9
length: 13
size: many
D: .
CDR3: CASSSRASYGYTF
DNA: TGTGCCAGCAGCTCCCGGGCCAGCTATGGCTACACCTTC

J: TRBJ2-2
V: TRBV5-1
length: 16
size: .
D: TRBD2
CDR3: CASSPRLAENTGELFF
DNA: TGCGCCAGCAGCCCAAGACTAGCGGAAAACACCGGGGAGCTGTTTTTT

J: TRBJ2-2
V: TRBV6-5
length: 14
size: many
D: .
CDR3: CASSYGYYTGELFF
DNA: TGTGCCAGCAGTTACGGTTATTACACCGGGGAGCTGTTTTTT

J: TRBJ1-1
V: TRBV5-6
length: 15
size: many
D: .
CDR3: CASSLVRHLGTEAFF
DNA: TGTGCCAGCAGCTTGGTGCGGCACCTAGGCACTGAAGCTTTCTTT